Below are 4 T cell receptor beta chains sequenced from a single sample in a study of T-cell reconstitution after alpha-beta-depleted transplantation in children. Unique molecular identifiers tagged the TCRbeta library. TCRdb called the PCR reads again in MiXCR, with one record for every CDR3 protein. This sample has approximately 650,000 distinct CDR3 sequences, with over 10% found just once. This specimen was PBMCs, taken before TCRalphabeta/CD19-depleted stem cell transplant. These receptors were obtained from a girl aged 2 to 10 with congenital amegakaryocytic thrombocytopenia, due to receive a stem cell transplant.

There are a few counts of this clonotype. The chain combines TRBV5-1 with TRBJ1-2, with D perhaps TRBD1 (5 bases). The CDR3 sequence is 15 residues long. Trimming removed 3 bases from V and 8 bases from J, with 20 bases in between. Germline loops: CDR1 SGHRS, CDR2 YFSETQ. CDR3 nucleotide sequence: TGCGCCAGCAGCTCCCCCGGCGTGGGACGGCTGGGCTACACCTTC. Translated, it gives CASSSPGVGRLGYTF.

This clonotype occurred many times. This sequence joins TRBV4-1 and TRBJ1-5, with 10 bases lining up with TRBD1. Unmatched junction bases numbered 7, after V lost 3 bases and J lost 5 bases. CDR3 length: 16 amino acids. In germline, CDR1 is MGHRA, CDR2 YSYEKL. CDR3 nucleotide sequence: TGCGCCAGCAGCCAGAACCGGGACAGGGGATATCAGCCCCAGCATTTT. Amino acids: CASSQNRDRGYQPQHF.

This chain uses TRBV7-9 with TRBJ1-5; D is perhaps TRBD1 (5 bases). This CDR3 spans 17 amino acids. V gave up 1 base and J gave up 2 bases, with 15 bases separating them. CDR1 is SEHNR and CDR2 is FQNEAQ in the germline V gene (reference sequence). For the CDR3, the DNA is TGTGCCAGCAGCTTAGAGTTCGGTAGGGGAGGCAATCAGCCCCAGCATTTT. It translates to CASSLEFGRGGNQPQHF.

The sample holds a few counts of this clonotype. The CDR3 here is CSVAGGDTGELFF. CDR3 in DNA: TGCAGCGTTGCCGGGGGGGACACCGGGGAGCTGTTTTTT. The V call is TRBV29-1, the J call TRBJ2-2; 8 nucleotides agree with TRBD2. Germline loops: CDR1 SQVTM, CDR2 ANQGSEA. This CDR3 has 13 amino acids. Trimming removed 4 bases from V and 3 bases from J; junction bases left unmatched: 1.